This TCR beta chain was documented in a study of cytomegalovirus exposure and HLA in healthy donors. The V gene end was trimmed by 4 bases and the J gene end by 2 bases; junction bases not matched to a gene: 12. Germline V lookup: CDR1 MRHNA, CDR2 SNTAGT. This CDR3 is 19 amino acids long. A multiplex PCR was run with 60 Vbeta primers and 13 Jbeta primers. Profiling relied on immunoSEQ multiplex PCR, and the TCRdb table lists in-frame clones only, not all of them. There are around 150,000 clones in the sample; about four fifths occur only once, and 3.5% lies in the top ten. To note about this clone: As yet, its antigen is unknown.

Findings of the study overall: Within a later analysis, the majority of CMV-associated TCR beta chains appeared HLA-restricted. Despite most TCR sequences being rare, some public TCRs occurred in many donors. An Asian-associated ancestry cluster reportedly showed fewer N-insertions than the roughly 670-donor mean in a later analysis. Reports indicate that TCR beta sequences accurately predicted the HLA-A and HLA-B alleles of most subjects.

The gene calls are TRBV6-4 and TRBJ2-5, with 14 nucleotides matching TRBD2. The specimen was PBMCs. This clonotype originated in a human donor in good health. CDR3 nucleotides: TGTGCCAGCAGTGTCAAGACTAGCGGGGGGGTGAGTGCTCAAGAGACCCAGTACTTC. Translated, it gives CASSVKTSGGVSAQETQYF.